Listed here are 31 T cell receptor beta chains from one sample, sequenced in a study of shared clonotypes between healthy human individuals. TCRdb's table, derived via immunoSEQ multiplex PCR, lists solely in-frame clones and lacks some. The profile shows 1,500,000 or so clones, roughly 97% of them singletons. Sample: naive CD4+ T cells sorted from blood. Sample subset: CD45RA+ positively selected. These receptors were obtained from a man in his thirties or forties in good health.

The CDR3 sequence: CASSPIGRPNTEAFF. In DNA form, the CDR3 reads TGTGCCAGTAGTCCCATAGGCAGGCCGAACACTGAAGCTTTCTTT. The V and J genes are TRBV19 and TRBJ1-1; D is unclear. This CDR3 contains 15 residues. V was clipped by 5 bases and J by 1 base, with 14 bases between them. Germline V lookup: CDR1 LNHDA, CDR2 SQIVND (reference sequence). The entire variable domain, with the rest obtained from reference TRBV19 and TRBJ1-1, is as follows: DGGITQSPKYLFRKEGQNVTLSCEQNLNHDAMYWYRQDPGQGLRLIYYSQIVNDFQKGDIAEGYSVSREKKESFPLTVTSAQKNPTAFYLCASSPIGRPNTEAFFGQGTRLTVV.

This rearrangement joins TRBV9 to TRBJ2-5; D ambiguous. Germline CDR1 SGDLS, CDR2 YYNGEE. The CDR3 totals 14 residues. The V and J ends lost 4 bases and 4 bases respectively, with 14 bases between them. In DNA form, the CDR3 reads TGTGCCAGCAGCCGCCGGCCCGGGTTAGAGACCCAGTACTTC. Residues: CASSRRPGLETQYF.

CDR3 DNA: TGCGCCAGCAGCCCCCGACACTCCTCCGCTTCTGGAAACACCATATATTTT. Its protein is CASSPRHSSASGNTIYF. This chain uses TRBV4-1 with TRBJ1-3; no clear D. CDR3 size: 17 residues. Germline V CDR1 and CDR2: MGHRA, YSYEKL. The germline V and J ends were trimmed by 4 bases and 1 base, with 17 bases remaining between them.

Here the CDR3 DNA reads TGTGCCAGCAGCTTAGGCCGACTAGCGGGAGGCCCGAACACCGGGGAGCTGTTTTTT. Its protein is CASSLGRLAGGPNTGELFF. The chain carries TRBV7-9 and TRBJ2-2, with 13 bases aligning to TRBD2. CDR3 length: 19 residues. Germline loops: CDR1 SEHNR, CDR2 FQNEAQ (reference sequence). Trimming took 1 base from V and 0 from J; bases not matched to a gene: 5.

The chain recombines TRBV27 with TRBJ2-7; possible D gene TRBD2, 5 bases. CDR1 is MNHEY, CDR2 SMNVEV, per germline (reference sequence). CDR3 length equals 14 residues. V was clipped by 5 bases and J by 3 bases, with 14 bases between them. CDR3 sequence reads: CASSPGILIYEQYF. In nucleotides, the CDR3 is TGTGCCAGCAGTCCCGGGATCCTCATCTACGAGCAGTACTTC.

This clone was seen a single time. The V and J genes are TRBV6-1 and TRBJ1-1; D is perhaps TRBD1 (5 bases). The V gene lost 5 bases and the J gene lost 0 bases, with 13 bases spanning the gap. The CDR3 loop spans 15 amino acids. CDR1 and CDR2 (germline): MNHNS, SASEGT. The CDR3 coding sequence is TGTGCCAGCAGTTGGGGGGTGGGTATGAACACTGAAGCTTTCTTT. Translating it yields CASSWGVGMNTEAFF.

The rearrangement uses TRBV7-2 and TRBJ1-3; D not resolved. The V end was cut by 3 bases, the J end by 0 bases, with 9 bases between. Per germline, CDR1 SGHTA and CDR2 FQGNSA. CDR3 length equals 15 residues. DNA of the CDR3: TGTGCCAGCAGCTTTGGACGTTCCTCTGGAAACACCATATATTTT. This encodes CASSFGRSSGNTIYF.

For the CDR3, the DNA is TGCGCCAGCAGCCGAAAGAGCGGGGGCGAGTGGTACAATGAGCAGTTCTTC. Protein sequence: CASSRKSGGEWYNEQFF. This sequence joins TRBV4-3 and TRBJ2-1; 8 bases match TRBD2. Looked up from germline, CDR1 is LGHNA and CDR2 is YSLEER. Unmatched junction bases numbered 12, after V lost 4 bases and J lost 4 bases. The CDR3 has 17 residues.

This sequence joins TRBV28 and TRBJ2-1, with TRBD2 matching over 13 bases. CDR1 is MDHEN and CDR2 is SYDVKM in the germline V gene. Germline trimming cut 6 bases from V and 6 bases from J; bases unmatched to any gene: 5. This CDR3 has 15 amino acids. For the CDR3, the DNA is TGTGCCAGCAGCCTACTAGCGGGAGGGCGCAATGAGCAGTTCTTC. It codes for CASSLLAGGRNEQFF.

V gene TRBV7-7 combines with J gene TRBJ2-5; TRBD1 or TRBD2 may be the D gene (5 bases each). Trimming stripped 2 bases from V and 4 bases from J, with 11 bases between. From germline, CDR1 is SSHAT and CDR2 FNYEAQ (reference sequence). This CDR3 spans 14 amino acids. In DNA, the CDR3 is TGTGCCAGCAGCTTAAGCCCAGGGAGAGAGACCCAGTACTTC. Protein product: CASSLSPGRETQYF.

This rearrangement joins TRBV10-3 to TRBJ2-7; TRBD1 agrees at 8 bases. Trimming took 5 bases from V and 4 from J; bases not matched to a gene: 4. Germline CDR1 reads ENHRY; CDR2 reads SYGVKD. The CDR3 loop spans 13 amino acids. In nucleotides, the CDR3 is TGTGCCATCAGTAAACAGGGGGATTACGAGCAGTACTTC. Translated, it gives CAISKQGDYEQYF.

The gene calls are TRBV27 and TRBJ2-7; tentative D call: TRBD1 (6 bases). This CDR3 has 14 residues. Germline lookup yields CDR1 MNHEY and CDR2 SMNVEV (reference sequence). Trimming removed 6 bases at V and 7 bases at J, with 19 bases between. The CDR3 region has the DNA TGTGCCAGCAGGGACCGGGACACGGGGATGGAGCAGTACTTC. Amino acids: CASRDRDTGMEQYF.

This clone has just one count. J is TRBJ2-7 and V is TRBV6-1; 7 nucleotides line up with TRBD2. The CDR3 is 15 residues long. V dropped 3 bases and J dropped 3; count of bases not matched to a gene: 8. Per the germline V gene, CDR1 is MNHNS and CDR2 is SASEGT. CDR3 protein: CASSDILATNYEQYF. The CDR3 DNA reads TGTGCCAGCAGTGATATACTAGCGACTAACTACGAGCAGTACTTC.

V and J are TRBV28 and TRBJ2-7; a possible D gene is TRBD1 (6 bases). The CDR3 loop spans 12 amino acids. V was clipped by 8 bases and J by 0 bases, with 8 bases between them. Germline loops: CDR1 MDHEN, CDR2 SYDVKM. The CDR3 region is CASQGGSYEQYF. As DNA, the CDR3 is TGTGCCAGCCAAGGGGGCTCCTACGAGCAGTACTTC. The full variable domain, with the rest looked up from reference TRBV28 and TRBJ2-7, is DVKVTQSSRYLVKRTGEKVFLECVQDMDHENMFWYRQDPGLGLRLIYFSYDVKMKEKGDIPEGYSVSREKKERFSLILESASTNQTSMYLCASQGGSYEQYFGPGTRLTVT.

The rearrangement links TRBV7-7 to TRBJ2-1; 9 bases align to TRBD2. CDR1 SSHAT and CDR2 FNYEAQ come from the germline V gene (reference sequence). CDR3 length: 17 amino acids. The J segment lost 0 bases and the V segment lost 5 bases, leaving 8 bases of the junction unmatched. CDR3 amino acids: CASSGLAGVGSYNEQFF. The CDR3 coding sequence is TGTGCCAGCAGCGGTTTAGCGGGAGTGGGCTCCTACAATGAGCAGTTCTTC.

The chain recombines TRBV28 with TRBJ2-5; TRBD2 agrees at 12 bases. The CDR3 contains 15 residues. With V trimmed by 6 bases and J by 4 bases, 6 bases remained unmatched. Germline CDR1 and CDR2: MDHEN and SYDVKM. The CDR3 DNA sequence: TGTGCCAGCAGCTTGCCTAGCGGGAGGGTAGAGACCCAGTACTTC. Amino acid sequence: CASSLPSGRVETQYF.

The chain employs TRBV5-1 and TRBJ2-7; no firm D call. The germline V gene has CDR1 SGHRS and CDR2 YFSETQ. Trimming removed 1 base from V and 4 bases from J, with 6 bases in between. CDR3 length equals 12 residues. The CDR3 DNA sequence: TGCGCCAGCAGCTTGACCGGGTACGAGCAGTACTTC. This encodes CASSLTGYEQYF.

The rearrangement joins TRBV14 to TRBJ2-3; 8 bases align to TRBD1. The trim removed 0 bases at V and 6 bases at J, leaving 11 bases unmatched. Germline V lookup: CDR1 SGHDN, CDR2 FVKESK. CDR3 size: 17 residues. CDR3 sequence: CASSQDLTGAASDTQYF. The CDR3 DNA follows: TGTGCCAGCAGCCAAGATCTGACAGGGGCCGCTTCGGATACGCAGTATTTT.

The V gene is TRBV10-3, the J gene TRBJ1-1; 8 bases align to TRBD1. This CDR3 is 16 amino acids long. After removal of 1 base from V and 4 bases from J, the junction contained 8 bases not matched to a gene. Per germline, CDR1 ENHRY and CDR2 SYGVKD. CDR3 protein: CAISEYGQGLSTEAFF. Here the CDR3 DNA reads TGTGCCATCAGTGAGTATGGACAGGGTTTATCCACTGAAGCTTTCTTT.

The genes are TRBV9 and TRBJ2-3; no reliable D call. V lost 4 bases and J lost 8, with 17 bases in between. Per germline, CDR1 SGDLS and CDR2 YYNGEE. CDR3 length equals 14 residues. CDR3 in DNA: TGTGCCAGCAGCACGAACTCAGGATTAGGTACGCAGTATTTT. It is translated as CASSTNSGLGTQYF.

This chain joins TRBV11-2 and TRBJ2-1; possible D gene TRBD1, 6 bases. With 6 bases removed from V and 5 bases from J, the gap between germline ends came to 20 bases. The CDR3 totals 16 residues. The germline V gene encodes CDR1 SGHAT and CDR2 FQNNGV. In nucleotides, the CDR3 is TGTGCCAGCAGTTACCTTCCAGGGGTATGGAACAATGAGCAGTTCTTC. Its translation is CASSYLPGVWNNEQFF.

The chain couples TRBV18 to TRBJ1-1; no definite D call. The CDR3 is made up of 16 amino acids. The V and J ends lost 1 base and 6 bases respectively, with 18 bases between them. Germline lookup yields CDR1 KGHSH and CDR2 LQKENI. CDR3 nucleotide sequence: TGTGCCAGCTCACCACTCCCCGGAGGGAAGCGCTCTGAAGCTTTCTTT. Translation: CASSPLPGGKRSEAFF.

The V gene is TRBV5-4, the J gene TRBJ2-3; D gene unclear. Trimming removed 3 bases from V and 0 bases from J, with 8 bases in between. Germline CDR1 is SGHNT and CDR2 is YYREEE (reference sequence). The CDR3 sequence is 14 residues long. The CDR3 sequence: CASSSGSSTDTQYF. CDR3 in DNA: TGTGCCAGCAGCTCCGGTTCTAGCACAGATACGCAGTATTTT. Together with reference TRBV5-4 and TRBJ2-3, the CDR3 gives the full variable domain: ETGVTQSPTHLIKTRGQQVTLRCSSQSGHNTVSWYQQALGQGPQFIFQYYREEENGRGNFPPRFSGLQFPNYSSELNVNALELDDSALYLCASSSGSSTDTQYFGPGTRLTVL.

This clone was seen once. The chain joins TRBV19 to TRBJ2-1; 12 nucleotides agree with TRBD2. The CDR3 has 14 amino acids. Trimming removed 6 bases from V and 9 bases from J; junction bases left unmatched: 6. Germline V gene data show CDR1 as LNHDA and CDR2 as SQIVND (reference sequence). The CDR3 reads CASRKLAGGSEQFF. CDR3 coding DNA: TGTGCCAGTAGGAAACTAGCGGGAGGTAGTGAGCAGTTCTTC.

The chain carries TRBV2 and TRBJ2-1; D gene ambiguous. Trimming stripped 7 bases from V and 6 bases from J, with 13 bases between. From germline, CDR1 is SNHLY and CDR2 FYNNEI. The CDR3 loop spans 13 amino acids. CDR3 region: CASTVGWSNEQFF. The DNA for the CDR3 is TGTGCCAGCACCGTGGGTTGGAGCAATGAGCAGTTCTTC.

V gene TRBV7-9 combines with J gene TRBJ2-7, with D perhaps given as TRBD1 or TRBD2 (6 bases each). V shed 2 bases and J shed 13 bases, with 27 bases lying between them. The germline V gene encodes CDR1 SEHNR and CDR2 FQNEAQ (reference sequence). This CDR3 comprises 16 residues. CDR3 nucleotide sequence: TGTGCCAGCAGCTTACCTGGAGGGGTAGACGGGGGCCTGCTTTACTTC. Protein: CASSLPGGVDGGLLYF.

This clone appeared once. This rearrangement joins TRBV6-6 to TRBJ2-1, with 7 bases that match TRBD2. This CDR3 comprises 13 residues. The V segment lost 8 bases and the J segment 7 bases; nucleotides outside the gene matches: 8. The germline V gene encodes CDR1 MNHNY and CDR2 SVGAGI (reference sequence). CDR3 loop: CASGQGSGNEQFF. The CDR3, as DNA: TGTGCCAGCGGGCAGGGTAGCGGGAATGAGCAGTTCTTC.

This chain uses TRBV10-2 with TRBJ2-7; the match to TRBD2 covers 9 bases. The CDR3 is 14 amino acids. J lost 1 base, V lost 7 bases, and 5 bases had no gene match. The germline V gene has CDR1 WSHSY and CDR2 SAAADI. CDR3 in DNA: TGCGCCAGCATGTATAGCGGGGGATCCTACGAGCAGTACTTC. Translation gives CASMYSGGSYEQYF.

This chain links TRBV6-5 with TRBJ1-2, with 7 nucleotides matching TRBD1. The J segment lost 6 bases and the V segment lost 2 bases, leaving 6 bases of the junction unmatched. The germline V gene encodes CDR1 MNHEY and CDR2 SVGAGI. The CDR3 consists of 14 residues. CDR3 region: CASSYDRVRHGYTF. The CDR3 nucleotides are TGTGCCAGCAGTTACGACAGGGTTAGGCATGGCTACACCTTC.

The chain uses TRBV29-1 and TRBJ2-1; 7 bases are shared with TRBD1. The CDR3 covers 14 residues. Losses at the gene ends were 2 bases for V and 2 bases for J; bases not matched to a gene: 3. Germline V gene lookup returns CDR1 SQVTM and CDR2 ANQGSEA. For the CDR3, the DNA is TGCAGCGTTGAACCCGGGACAGCCTACAATGAGCAGTTCTTC. Its translation: CSVEPGTAYNEQFF.

DNA of the CDR3: TGTGCCAGCAGCTTAGACTCAGTCGGAGAGCAGTACTTC. Its protein is CASSLDSVGEQYF. The chain is built from TRBV11-3 and TRBJ2-7; D unresolved. V gave up 0 bases and J gave up 7 bases, with 10 bases separating them. Germline V gene lookup returns CDR1 SGHNT and CDR2 YENEEA. The CDR3 extends over 13 amino acids.